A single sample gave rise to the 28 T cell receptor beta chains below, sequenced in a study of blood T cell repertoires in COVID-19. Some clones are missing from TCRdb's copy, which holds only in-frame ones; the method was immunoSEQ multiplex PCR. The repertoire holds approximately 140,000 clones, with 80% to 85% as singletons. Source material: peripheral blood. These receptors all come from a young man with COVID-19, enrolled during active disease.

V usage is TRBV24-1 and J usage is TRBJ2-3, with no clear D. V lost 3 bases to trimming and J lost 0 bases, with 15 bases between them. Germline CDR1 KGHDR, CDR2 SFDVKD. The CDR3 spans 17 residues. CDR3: CATSDPRLITSTDTQYF. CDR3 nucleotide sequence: TGTGCCACCAGTGATCCTCGACTGATTACTAGCACAGATACGCAGTATTTT.

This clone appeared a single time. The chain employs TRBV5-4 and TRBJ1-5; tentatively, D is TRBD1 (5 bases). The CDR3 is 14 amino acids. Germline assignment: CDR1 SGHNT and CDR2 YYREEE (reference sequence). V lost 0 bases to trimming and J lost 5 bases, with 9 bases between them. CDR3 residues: CASSLGGGDQPQHF. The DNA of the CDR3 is TGTGCCAGCAGCTTGGGGGGAGGGGATCAGCCCCAGCATTTT.

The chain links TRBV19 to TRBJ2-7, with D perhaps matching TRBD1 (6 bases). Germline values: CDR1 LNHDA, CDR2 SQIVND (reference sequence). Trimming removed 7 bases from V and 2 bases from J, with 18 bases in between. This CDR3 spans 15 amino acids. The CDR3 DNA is TGTGCCAGTACCAGGGGACCTCTTTCGGCCTACGAGCAGTACTTC. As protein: CASTRGPLSAYEQYF.

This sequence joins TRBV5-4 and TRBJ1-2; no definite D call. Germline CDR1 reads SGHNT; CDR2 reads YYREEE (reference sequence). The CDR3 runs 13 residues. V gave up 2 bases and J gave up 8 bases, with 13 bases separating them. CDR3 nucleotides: TGTGCCAGCAGCTTTGGACCGGAGGGAGGCTACACCTTC. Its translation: CASSFGPEGGYTF. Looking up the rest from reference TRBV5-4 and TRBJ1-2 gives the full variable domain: ETGVTQSPTHLIKTRGQQVTLRCSSQSGHNTVSWYQQALGQGPQFIFQYYREEENGRGNFPPRFSGLQFPNYSSELNVNALELDDSALYLCASSFGPEGGYTFGSGTRLTVV.

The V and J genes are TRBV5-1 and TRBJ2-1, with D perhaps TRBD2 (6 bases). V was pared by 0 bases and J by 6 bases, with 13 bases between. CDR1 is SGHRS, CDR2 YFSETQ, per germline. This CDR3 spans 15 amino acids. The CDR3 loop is CASSLDAGRVNEQFF. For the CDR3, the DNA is TGCGCCAGCAGCTTGGATGCGGGACGGGTCAATGAGCAGTTCTTC.

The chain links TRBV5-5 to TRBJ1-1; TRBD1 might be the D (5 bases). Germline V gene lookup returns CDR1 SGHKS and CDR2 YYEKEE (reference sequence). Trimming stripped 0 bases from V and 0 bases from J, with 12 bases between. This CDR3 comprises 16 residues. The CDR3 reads CASSLGLGRVNTEAFF. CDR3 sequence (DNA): TGTGCCAGCAGCTTGGGCCTAGGCAGGGTGAACACTGAAGCTTTCTTT.

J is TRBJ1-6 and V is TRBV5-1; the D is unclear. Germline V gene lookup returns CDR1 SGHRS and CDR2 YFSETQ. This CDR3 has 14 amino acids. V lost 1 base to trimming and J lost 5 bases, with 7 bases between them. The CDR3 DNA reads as TGCGCCAGCAGCTTGACACAAAATAATTCACCCCTCCACTTT. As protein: CASSLTQNNSPLHF.

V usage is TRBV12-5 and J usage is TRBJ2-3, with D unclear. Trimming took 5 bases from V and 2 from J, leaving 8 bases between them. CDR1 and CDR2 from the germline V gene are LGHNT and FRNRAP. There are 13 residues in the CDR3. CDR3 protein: CASGRALTDTQYF. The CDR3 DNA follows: TGTGCTAGTGGTCGAGCACTCACAGATACGCAGTATTTT.

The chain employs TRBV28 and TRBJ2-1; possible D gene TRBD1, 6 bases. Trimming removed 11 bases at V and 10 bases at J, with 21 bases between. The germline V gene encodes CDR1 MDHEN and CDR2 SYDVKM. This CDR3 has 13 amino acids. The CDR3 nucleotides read TGTGCCGGTACCCGGACAGAAAGTAAGGAGCAGTTCTTC. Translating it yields CAGTRTESKEQFF.

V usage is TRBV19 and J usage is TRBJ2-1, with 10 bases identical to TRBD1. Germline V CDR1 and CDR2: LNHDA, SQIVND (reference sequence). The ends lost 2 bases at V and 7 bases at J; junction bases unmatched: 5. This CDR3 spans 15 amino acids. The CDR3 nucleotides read TGTGCCAGTAGTATAACCGGGACAGGGGATAATGAGCAGTTCTTC. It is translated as CASSITGTGDNEQFF.

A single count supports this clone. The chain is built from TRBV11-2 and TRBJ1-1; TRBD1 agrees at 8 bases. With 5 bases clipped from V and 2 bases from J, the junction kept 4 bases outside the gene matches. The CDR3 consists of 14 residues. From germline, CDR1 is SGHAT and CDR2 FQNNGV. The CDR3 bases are TGTGCCAGCAGCCCGGACAGGGTCAACACTGAAGCTTTCTTT. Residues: CASSPDRVNTEAFF.

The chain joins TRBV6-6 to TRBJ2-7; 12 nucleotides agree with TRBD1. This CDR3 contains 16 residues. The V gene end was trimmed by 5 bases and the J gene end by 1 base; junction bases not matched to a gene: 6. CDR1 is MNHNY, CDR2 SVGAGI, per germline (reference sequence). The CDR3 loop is CASSARDRGLSYEQYF. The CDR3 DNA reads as TGTGCCAGCAGTGCCCGGGACAGGGGGCTGTCCTACGAGCAGTACTTC.

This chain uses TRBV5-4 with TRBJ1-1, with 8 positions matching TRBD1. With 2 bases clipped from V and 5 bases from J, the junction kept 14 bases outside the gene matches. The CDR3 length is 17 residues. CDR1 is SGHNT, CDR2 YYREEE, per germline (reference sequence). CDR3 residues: CASSFFVVGRGRTEAFF. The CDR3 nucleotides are TGTGCCAGCAGCTTTTTTGTAGTGGGCAGGGGGCGGACTGAAGCTTTCTTT.

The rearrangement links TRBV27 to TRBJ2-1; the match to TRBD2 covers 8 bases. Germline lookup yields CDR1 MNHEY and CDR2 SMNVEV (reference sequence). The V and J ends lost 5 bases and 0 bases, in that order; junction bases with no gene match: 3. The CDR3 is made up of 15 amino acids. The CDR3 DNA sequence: TGTGCCAGCAGTCAGAGCGGGAGCTCCTACAATGAGCAGTTCTTC. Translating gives CASSQSGSSYNEQFF.

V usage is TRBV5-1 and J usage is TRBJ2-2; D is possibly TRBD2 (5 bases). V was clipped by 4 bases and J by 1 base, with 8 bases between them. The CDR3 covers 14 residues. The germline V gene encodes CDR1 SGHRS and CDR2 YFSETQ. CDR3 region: CASSPRGNTGELFF. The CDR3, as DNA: TGCGCCAGCAGCCCCCGGGGGAACACCGGGGAGCTGTTTTTT.

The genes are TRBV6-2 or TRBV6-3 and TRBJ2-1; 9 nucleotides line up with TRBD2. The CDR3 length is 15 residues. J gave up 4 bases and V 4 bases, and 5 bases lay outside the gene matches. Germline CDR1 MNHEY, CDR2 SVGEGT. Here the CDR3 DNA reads TGTGCCAGCAGTTCAAGACTAGCGGCGTACAATGAGCAGTTCTTC. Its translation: CASSSRLAAYNEQFF.

CDR3 amino acids: CASRKTGDGANVLTF. The CDR3 DNA is TGTGCCAGTAGGAAAACAGGGGACGGGGCCAACGTCCTGACTTTC. This chain connects TRBV19 to TRBJ2-6, with 7 bases identical to TRBD1. V lost 6 bases to trimming and J lost 4 bases; unmatched junction nucleotides: 6. From germline, CDR1 is LNHDA and CDR2 SQIVND (reference sequence). CDR3 length: 15 amino acids.

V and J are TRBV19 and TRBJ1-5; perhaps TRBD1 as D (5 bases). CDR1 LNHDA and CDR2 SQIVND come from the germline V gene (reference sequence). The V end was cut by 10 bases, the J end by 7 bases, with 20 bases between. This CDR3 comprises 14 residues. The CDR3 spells CAIAEQDAGQPQHF. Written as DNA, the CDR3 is TGTGCCATCGCAGAACAGGACGCCGGGCAGCCCCAGCATTTT.

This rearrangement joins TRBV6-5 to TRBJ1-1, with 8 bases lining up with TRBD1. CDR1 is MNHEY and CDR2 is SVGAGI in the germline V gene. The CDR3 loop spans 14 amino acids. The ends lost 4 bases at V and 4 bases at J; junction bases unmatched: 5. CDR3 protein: CASSLGRGPTEAFF. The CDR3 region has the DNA TGTGCCAGCAGTTTGGGCAGGGGGCCCACTGAAGCTTTCTTT.

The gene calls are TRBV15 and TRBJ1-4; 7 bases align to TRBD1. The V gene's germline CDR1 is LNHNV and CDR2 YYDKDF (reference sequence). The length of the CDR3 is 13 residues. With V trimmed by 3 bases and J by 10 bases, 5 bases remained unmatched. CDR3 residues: CATSRTGSGKLFF. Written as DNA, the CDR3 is TGTGCCACCAGCAGGACAGGGAGTGGAAAACTGTTTTTT.

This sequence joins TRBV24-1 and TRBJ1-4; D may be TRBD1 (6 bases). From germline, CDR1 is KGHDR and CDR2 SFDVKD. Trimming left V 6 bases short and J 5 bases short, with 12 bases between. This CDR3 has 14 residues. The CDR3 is CATSRGGSNEKLFF. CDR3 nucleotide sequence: TGTGCCACCAGTCGAGGGGGAAGCAATGAAAAACTGTTTTTT.

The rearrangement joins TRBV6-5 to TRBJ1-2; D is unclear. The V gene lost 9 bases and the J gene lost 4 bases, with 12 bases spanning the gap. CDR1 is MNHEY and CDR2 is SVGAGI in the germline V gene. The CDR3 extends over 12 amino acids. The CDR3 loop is CASKREVYGYTF. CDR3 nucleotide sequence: TGTGCCAGTAAGAGGGAGGTCTATGGCTACACCTTC.

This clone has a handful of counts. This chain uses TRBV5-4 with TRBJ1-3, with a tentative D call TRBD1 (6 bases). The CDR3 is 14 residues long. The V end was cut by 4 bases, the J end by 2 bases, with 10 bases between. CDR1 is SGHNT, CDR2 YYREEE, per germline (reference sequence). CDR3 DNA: TGTGCCAGCAGCCGGGGGGCACCTGGAAACACCATATATTTT. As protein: CASSRGAPGNTIYF.

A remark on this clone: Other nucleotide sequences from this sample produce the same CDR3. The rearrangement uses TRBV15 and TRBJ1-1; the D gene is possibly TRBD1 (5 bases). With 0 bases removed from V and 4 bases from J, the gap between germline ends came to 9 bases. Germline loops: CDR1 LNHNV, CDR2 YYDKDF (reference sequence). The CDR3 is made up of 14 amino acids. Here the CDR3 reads CATSREGGGTEAFF. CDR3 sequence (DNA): TGTGCCACCAGCAGAGAGGGGGGGGGCACTGAAGCTTTCTTT.

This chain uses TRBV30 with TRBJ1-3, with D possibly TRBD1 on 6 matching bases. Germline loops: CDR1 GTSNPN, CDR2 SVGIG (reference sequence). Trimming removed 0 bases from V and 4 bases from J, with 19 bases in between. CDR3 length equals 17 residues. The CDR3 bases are TGTGCCTGGAGTGTACATCCTTCCAGGGGATACGGAAACACCATATATTTT. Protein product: CAWSVHPSRGYGNTIYF.

CDR3 in DNA: TGTGCCAGCTCACCACCGGTTCGGGATACGCAGTATTTT. Translation: CASSPPVRDTQYF. The chain combines TRBV18 with TRBJ2-3; D remains unclear. V was cut by 0 bases and J by 6 bases, with 7 bases left in between. CDR3 size: 13 residues. Germline V gene sequence: CDR1 KGHSH, CDR2 LQKENI.

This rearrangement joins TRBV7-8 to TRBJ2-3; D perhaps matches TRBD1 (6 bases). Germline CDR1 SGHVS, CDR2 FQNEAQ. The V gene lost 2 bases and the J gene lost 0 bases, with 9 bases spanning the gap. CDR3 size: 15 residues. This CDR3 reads CASSLRDISTDTQYF. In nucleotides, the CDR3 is TGTGCCAGCAGCTTACGGGACATTAGCACAGATACGCAGTATTTT.

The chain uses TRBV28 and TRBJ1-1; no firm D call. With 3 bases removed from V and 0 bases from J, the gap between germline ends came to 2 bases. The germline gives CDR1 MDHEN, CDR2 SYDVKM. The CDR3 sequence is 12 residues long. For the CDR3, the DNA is TGTGCCAGCAGTTTCATGAACACTGAAGCTTTCTTT. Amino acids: CASSFMNTEAFF.